This T cell receptor (beta chain) was observed in a study of identical twins. Each cDNA held unique molecular identifiers, and template switching gave it a universal primer site. MiXCR was run by TCRdb on the 5' RACE reads, yielding one entry per CDR3 protein. The sample carries fewer than 900,000 distinct CDR3 sequences, 21% recorded once. Findings and caveats of the study: Conclusions rested on cross-sectional statistics rather than following the same donors.

Details on this clonotype: Its target is not known.

These data are also associated with another study on T cells expressing NK-cell markers. From that report: Dominant NKG2C+ clonotypes were found to form about 1.0-7.0% of CD8+ T cells in more than five donors.

This TCR was sampled from a woman younger than 35 in good health. The sample taken for sequencing was PBMCs.

CDR3 coding DNA: TGTGCCAGAAGCTTGGAAGGACTAGCGGGAGAAGAGACCCAGTACTTC. Translation: CARSLEGLAGEETQYF. V usage is TRBV5-3 and J usage is TRBJ2-5; TRBD2 aligns across 13 bases. TRBV5-3 is noted as an ORF with a role that remains uncertain. There are 16 residues in the CDR3. V shed 0 bases and J 3 bases; nucleotides not matched to a gene: 2.